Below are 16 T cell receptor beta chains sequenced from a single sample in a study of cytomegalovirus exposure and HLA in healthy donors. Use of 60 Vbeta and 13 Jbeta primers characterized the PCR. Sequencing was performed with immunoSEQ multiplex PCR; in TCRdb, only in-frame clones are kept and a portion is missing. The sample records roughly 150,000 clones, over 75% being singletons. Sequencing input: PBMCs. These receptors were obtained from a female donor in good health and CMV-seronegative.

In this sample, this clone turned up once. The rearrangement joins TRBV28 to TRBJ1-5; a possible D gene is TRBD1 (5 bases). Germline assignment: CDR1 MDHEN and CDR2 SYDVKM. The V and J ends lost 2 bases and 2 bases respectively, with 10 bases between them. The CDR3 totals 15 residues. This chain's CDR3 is CASSLGGEGNQPQHF. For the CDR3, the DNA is TGTGCCAGCAGTTTAGGAGGGGAGGGCAATCAGCCCCAGCATTTT.

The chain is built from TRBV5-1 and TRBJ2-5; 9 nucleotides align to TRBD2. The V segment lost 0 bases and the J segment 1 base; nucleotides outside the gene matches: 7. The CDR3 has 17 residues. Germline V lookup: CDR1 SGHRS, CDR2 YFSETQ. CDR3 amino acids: CASSLAGLAGPQETQYF. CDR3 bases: TGCGCCAGCAGCTTGGCCGGGCTAGCGGGGCCCCAAGAGACCCAGTACTTC.

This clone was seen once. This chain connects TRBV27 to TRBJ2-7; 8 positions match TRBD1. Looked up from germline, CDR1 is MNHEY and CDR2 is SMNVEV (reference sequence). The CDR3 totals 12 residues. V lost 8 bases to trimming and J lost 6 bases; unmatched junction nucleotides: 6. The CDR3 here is CASGQGYGEQYF. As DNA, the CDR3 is TGTGCCAGCGGACAGGGATATGGCGAGCAGTACTTC.

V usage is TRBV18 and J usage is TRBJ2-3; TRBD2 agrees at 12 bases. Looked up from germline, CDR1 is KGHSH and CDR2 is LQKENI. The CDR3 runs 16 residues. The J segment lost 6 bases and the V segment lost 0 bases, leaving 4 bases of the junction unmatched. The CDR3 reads CASSPPASGREDTQYF. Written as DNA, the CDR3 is TGTGCCAGCTCACCACCGGCTAGCGGGAGGGAGGATACGCAGTATTTT. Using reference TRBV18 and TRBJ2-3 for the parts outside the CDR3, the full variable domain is NAGVMQNPRHLVRRRGQEARLRCSPMKGHSHVYWYRQLPEEGLKFMVYLQKENIIDESGMPKERFSAEFPKEGPSILRIQQVVRGDSAAYFCASSPPASGREDTQYFGPGTRLTVL.

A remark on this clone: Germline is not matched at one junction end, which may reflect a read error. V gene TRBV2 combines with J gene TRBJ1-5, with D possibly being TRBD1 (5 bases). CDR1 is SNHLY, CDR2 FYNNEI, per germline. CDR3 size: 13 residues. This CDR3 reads CASSAPMGTGTRF. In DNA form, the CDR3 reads TGTGCCAGCAGCGCTCCTATGGGAACAGGCACCCGTTTT. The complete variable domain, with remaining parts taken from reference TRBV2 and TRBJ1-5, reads EPEVTQTPSHQVTQMGQEVILRCVPISNHLYFYWYRQILGQKVEFLVSFYNNEISEKSEIFDDQFSVERPDGSNFTLKIRSTKLEDSAMYFCASSAPMGTGTRFGDGTRLSIL.

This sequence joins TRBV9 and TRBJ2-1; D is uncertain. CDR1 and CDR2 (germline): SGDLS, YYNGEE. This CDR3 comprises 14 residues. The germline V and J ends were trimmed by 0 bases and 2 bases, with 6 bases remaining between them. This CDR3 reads CASSVGQTYNEQFF. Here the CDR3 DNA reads TGTGCCAGCAGCGTAGGGCAGACCTACAATGAGCAGTTCTTC.

The CDR3 DNA reads TGTGCCAGCAGTTTATACCACCGAGGTGGCTACACCTTC. Translated: CASSLYHRGGYTF. This chain uses TRBV28 with TRBJ1-2; D not resolved. V dropped 1 base and J dropped 7 bases, with 10 bases sitting between them. Germline V lookup: CDR1 MDHEN, CDR2 SYDVKM. CDR3 length: 13 residues.

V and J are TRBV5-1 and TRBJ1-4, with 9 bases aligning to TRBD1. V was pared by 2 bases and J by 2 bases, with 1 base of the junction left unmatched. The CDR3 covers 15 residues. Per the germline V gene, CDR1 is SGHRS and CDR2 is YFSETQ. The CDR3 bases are TGCGCCAGCAGCTTCACAGGGGGCACTAATGAAAAACTGTTTTTT. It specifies CASSFTGGTNEKLFF.

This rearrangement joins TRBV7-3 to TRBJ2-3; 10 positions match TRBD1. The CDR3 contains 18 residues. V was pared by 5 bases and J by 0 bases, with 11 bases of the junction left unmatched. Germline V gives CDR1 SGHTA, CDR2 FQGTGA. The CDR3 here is CASSPMTGGSSSTDTQYF. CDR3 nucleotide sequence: TGTGCCAGCAGCCCCATGACAGGGGGCAGTTCTAGCACAGATACGCAGTATTTT.

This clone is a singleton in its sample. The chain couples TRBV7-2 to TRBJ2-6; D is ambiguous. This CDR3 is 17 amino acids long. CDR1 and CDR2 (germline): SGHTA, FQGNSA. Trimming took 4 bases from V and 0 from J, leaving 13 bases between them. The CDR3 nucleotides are TGTGCCAGCAGCTCTCCGGGTCCCAGCTCTGGGGCCAACGTCCTGACTTTC. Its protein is CASSSPGPSSGANVLTF.

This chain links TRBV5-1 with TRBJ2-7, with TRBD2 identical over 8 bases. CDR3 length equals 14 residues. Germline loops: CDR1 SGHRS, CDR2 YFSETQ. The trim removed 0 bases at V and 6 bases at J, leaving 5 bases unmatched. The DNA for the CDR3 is TGCGCCAGCAGCTTGGGGGCGGGAGGTGGCGAGCAGTACTTC. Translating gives CASSLGAGGGEQYF.

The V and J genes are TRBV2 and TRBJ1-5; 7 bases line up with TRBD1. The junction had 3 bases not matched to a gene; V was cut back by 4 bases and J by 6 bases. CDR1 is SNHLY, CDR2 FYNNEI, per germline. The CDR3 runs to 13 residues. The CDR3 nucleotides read TGTGCCAGCAGTGGGCAGGGGGTTCAGCCCCAGCATTTT. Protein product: CASSGQGVQPQHF. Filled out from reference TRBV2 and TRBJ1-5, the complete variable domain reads EPEVTQTPSHQVTQMGQEVILRCVPISNHLYFYWYRQILGQKVEFLVSFYNNEISEKSEIFDDQFSVERPDGSNFTLKIRSTKLEDSAMYFCASSGQGVQPQHFGDGTRLSIL.

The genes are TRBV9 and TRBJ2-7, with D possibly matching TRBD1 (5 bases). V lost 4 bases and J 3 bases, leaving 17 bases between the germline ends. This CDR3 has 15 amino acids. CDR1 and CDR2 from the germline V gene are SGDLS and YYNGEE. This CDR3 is CASSPGASQGYEQYF. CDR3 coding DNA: TGTGCCAGCAGCCCTGGGGCCTCCCAGGGCTACGAGCAGTACTTC.

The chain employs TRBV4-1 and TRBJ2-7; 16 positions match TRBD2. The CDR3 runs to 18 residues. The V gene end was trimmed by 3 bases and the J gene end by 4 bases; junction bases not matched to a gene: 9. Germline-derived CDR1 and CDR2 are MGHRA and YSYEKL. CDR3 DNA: TGCGCCAGCAGCCATGGGACTAGCGGGAGGGCCGTGAATTACGAGCAGTACTTC. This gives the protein CASSHGTSGRAVNYEQYF.

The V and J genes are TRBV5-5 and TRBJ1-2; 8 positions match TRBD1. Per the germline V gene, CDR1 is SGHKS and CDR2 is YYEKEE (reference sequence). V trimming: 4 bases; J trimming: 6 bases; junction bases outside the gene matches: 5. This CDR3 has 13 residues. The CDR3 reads CASSRTGLDGYTF. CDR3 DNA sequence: TGTGCCAGCAGCAGGACAGGGCTCGATGGCTACACCTTC.

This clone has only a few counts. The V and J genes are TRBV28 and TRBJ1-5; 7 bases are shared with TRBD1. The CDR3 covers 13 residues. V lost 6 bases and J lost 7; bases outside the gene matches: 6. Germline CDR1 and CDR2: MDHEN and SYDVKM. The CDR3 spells CASRQTGDQPQHF. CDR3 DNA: TGTGCCAGCAGGCAAACAGGGGACCAGCCCCAGCATTTT.